One and the same sample provided the 3 T cell receptor beta chains below, sequenced in a study of metastatic and nonmetastatic thyroid tumors. Prior to thyroid surgery, none of the patients had received any treatment. MiXCR was used by TCRdb to re-call the PCR reads. The sample shows 25,000 to 35,000 clones, about 18% of them seen only once. Sequenced sample: blood. The source is a female donor with papillary thyroid cancer or a benign thyroid nodule (not recorded which). Some clones in this sample may be carry-over from other donors' samples.

In this sample, this clone turned up a few times. The chain couples TRBV28 to TRBJ2-7; D possibly matches TRBD1 or TRBD2 (5 bases each). Germline CDR1 reads MDHEN; CDR2 reads SYDVKM. This CDR3 is 13 amino acids long. Trimming removed 10 bases from V and 1 base from J, with 14 bases in between. The chain's CDR3 is CATNVGESYEQYF. The CDR3 bases are TGTGCCACCAACGTGGGGGAATCCTACGAGCAGTACTTC.

This clone was detected ten times or more. The chain uses TRBV10-1 and TRBJ1-6; D might be TRBD1 (5 bases). There are 20 residues in the CDR3. V gave up 3 bases and J gave up 0 bases, with 21 bases separating them. Germline V CDR1 and CDR2: WNHNN, SYGVQD (reference sequence). CDR3 DNA: TGCGCCAGCAGTGAAGTCGCGGGCCGGGACTCCAGCTCCTATAATTCACCCCTCCACTTT. Translated, it gives CASSEVAGRDSSSYNSPLHF.

This clone appeared many times. V is TRBV9 and J is TRBJ2-1; 7 bases align to TRBD2. CDR3 length: 15 residues. V trimming: 2 bases; J trimming: 2 bases; junction bases outside the gene matches: 4. The germline gives CDR1 SGDLS, CDR2 YYNGEE. CDR3 coding DNA: TGTGCCAGCAGCGTTACCGGGACTACCTACAATGAGCAGTTCTTC. Translating it yields CASSVTGTTYNEQFF.